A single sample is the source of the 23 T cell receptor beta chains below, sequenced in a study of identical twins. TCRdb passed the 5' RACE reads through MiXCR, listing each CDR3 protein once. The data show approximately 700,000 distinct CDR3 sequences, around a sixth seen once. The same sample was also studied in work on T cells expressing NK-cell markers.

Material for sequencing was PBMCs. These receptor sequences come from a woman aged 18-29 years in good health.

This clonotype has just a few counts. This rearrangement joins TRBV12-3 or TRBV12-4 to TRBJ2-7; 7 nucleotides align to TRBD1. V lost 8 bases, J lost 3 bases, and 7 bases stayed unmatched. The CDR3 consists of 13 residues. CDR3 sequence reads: CASRDSRGYEQYF. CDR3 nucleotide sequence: TGTGCCAGCCGGGACAGTCGGGGCTACGAGCAGTACTTC.

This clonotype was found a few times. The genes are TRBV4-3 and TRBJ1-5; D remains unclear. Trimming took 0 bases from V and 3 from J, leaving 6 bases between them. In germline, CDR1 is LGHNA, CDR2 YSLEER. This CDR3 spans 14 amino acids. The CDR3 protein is CASSQDGVNQPQHF. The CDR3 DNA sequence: TGCGCCAGCAGCCAAGACGGGGTCAATCAGCCCCAGCATTTT.

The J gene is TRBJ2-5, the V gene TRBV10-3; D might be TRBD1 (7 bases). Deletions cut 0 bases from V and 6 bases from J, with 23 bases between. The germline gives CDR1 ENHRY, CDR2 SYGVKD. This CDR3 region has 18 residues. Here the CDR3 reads CAISESKGGTVGFQTQYF. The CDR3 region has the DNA TGTGCCATCAGTGAGTCAAAAGGAGGGACAGTCGGTTTCCAGACCCAGTACTTC.

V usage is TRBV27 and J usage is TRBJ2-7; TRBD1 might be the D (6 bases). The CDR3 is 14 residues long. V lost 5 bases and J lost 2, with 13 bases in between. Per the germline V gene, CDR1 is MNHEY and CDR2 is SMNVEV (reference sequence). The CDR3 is CASSTGNPPYEQYF. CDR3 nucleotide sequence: TGTGCCAGCAGTACAGGGAATCCCCCCTACGAGCAGTACTTC.

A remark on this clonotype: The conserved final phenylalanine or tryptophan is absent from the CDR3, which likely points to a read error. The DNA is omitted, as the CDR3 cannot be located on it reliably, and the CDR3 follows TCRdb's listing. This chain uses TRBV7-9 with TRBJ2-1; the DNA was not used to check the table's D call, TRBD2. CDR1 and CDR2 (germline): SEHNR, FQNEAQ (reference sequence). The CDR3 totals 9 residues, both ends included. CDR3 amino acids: CASSLREQL.

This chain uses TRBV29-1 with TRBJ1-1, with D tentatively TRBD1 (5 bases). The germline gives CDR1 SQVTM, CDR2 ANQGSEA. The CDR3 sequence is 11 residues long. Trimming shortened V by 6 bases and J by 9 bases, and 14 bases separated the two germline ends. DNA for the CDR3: TGCAGCGTCGGCGGGACGTACCAAGCTTTCTTT. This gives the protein CSVGGTYQAFF.

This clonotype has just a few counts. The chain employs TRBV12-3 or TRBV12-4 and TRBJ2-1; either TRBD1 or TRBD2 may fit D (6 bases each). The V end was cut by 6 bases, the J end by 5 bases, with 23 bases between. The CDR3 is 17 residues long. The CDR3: CASRPRVGGHLDNEQFF. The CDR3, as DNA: TGTGCCAGCAGACCCCGAGTGGGGGGACACCTTGACAATGAGCAGTTCTTC.

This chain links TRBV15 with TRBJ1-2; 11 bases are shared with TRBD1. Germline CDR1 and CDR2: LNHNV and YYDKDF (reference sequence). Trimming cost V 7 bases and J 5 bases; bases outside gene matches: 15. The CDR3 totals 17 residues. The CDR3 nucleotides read TGTGCCACCAACCCTACCTTGGGGACAGGGGGTTATTATGGCTACACCTTC. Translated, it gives CATNPTLGTGGYYGYTF. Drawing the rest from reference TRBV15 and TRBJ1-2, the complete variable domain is DAMVIQNPRYQVTQFGKPVTLSCSQTLNHNVMYWYQQKSSQAPKLLFHYYDKDFNNEADTPDNFQSRRPNTSFCFLDIRSPGLGDTAMYLCATNPTLGTGGYYGYTFGSGTRLTVV.

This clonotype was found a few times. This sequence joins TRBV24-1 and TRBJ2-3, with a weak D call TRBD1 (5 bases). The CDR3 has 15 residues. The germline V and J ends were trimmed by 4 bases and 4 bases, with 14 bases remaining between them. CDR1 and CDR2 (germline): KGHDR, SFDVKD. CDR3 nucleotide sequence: TGTGCCACCAGTGACCCGACAGTGAGCCCAGATACGCAGTATTTT. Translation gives CATSDPTVSPDTQYF.

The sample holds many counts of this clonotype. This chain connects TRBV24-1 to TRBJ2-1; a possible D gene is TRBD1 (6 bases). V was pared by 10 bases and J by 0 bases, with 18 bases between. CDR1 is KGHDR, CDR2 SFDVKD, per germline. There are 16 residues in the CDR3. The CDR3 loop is CATEDSEVDSYNEQFF. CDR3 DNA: TGTGCCACGGAGGACAGCGAGGTTGACTCCTACAATGAGCAGTTCTTC.

The CDR3 DNA reads TGCGCCAGCAGCCGGGGAGGGAGCCGCGGCTACGAGCAGTACTTC. Translating it yields CASSRGGSRGYEQYF. V usage is TRBV5-1 and J usage is TRBJ2-7, with TRBD2 identical over 7 bases. Germline trimming cut 4 bases from V and 3 bases from J; bases unmatched to any gene: 10. CDR1 and CDR2 (germline): SGHRS, YFSETQ. This CDR3 has 15 residues.

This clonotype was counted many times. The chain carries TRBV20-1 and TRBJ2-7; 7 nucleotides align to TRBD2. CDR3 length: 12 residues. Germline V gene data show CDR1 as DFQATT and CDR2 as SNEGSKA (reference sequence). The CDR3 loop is CSLPGGPYEQYF. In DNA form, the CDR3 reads TGCAGCCTACCGGGGGGACCCTACGAGCAGTACTTC.

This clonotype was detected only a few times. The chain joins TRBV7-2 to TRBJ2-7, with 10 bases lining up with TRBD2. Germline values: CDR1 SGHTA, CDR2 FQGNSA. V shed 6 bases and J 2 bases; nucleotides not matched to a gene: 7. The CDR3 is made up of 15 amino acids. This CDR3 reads CASRTGSGGPYEQYF. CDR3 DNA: TGTGCCAGCAGAACCGGTAGCGGGGGGCCCTACGAGCAGTACTTC.

CDR3 amino acids: CSVPGRGQYF. CDR3 DNA: TGCAGCGTCCCGGGGAGGGGGCAGTATTTT. This rearrangement joins TRBV29-1 to TRBJ2-3; 7 bases map to TRBD2. CDR1 and CDR2 from the germline V gene are SQVTM and ANQGSEA. V lost 6 bases to trimming and J lost 11 bases; unmatched junction nucleotides: 5. There are 10 residues in the CDR3.

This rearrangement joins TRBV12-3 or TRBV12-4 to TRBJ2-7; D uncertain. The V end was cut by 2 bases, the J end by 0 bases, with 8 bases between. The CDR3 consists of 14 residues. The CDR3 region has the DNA TGTGCCAGCAGTTTATTTCACAGCTCCTACGAGCAGTACTTC. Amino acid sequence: CASSLFHSSYEQYF.

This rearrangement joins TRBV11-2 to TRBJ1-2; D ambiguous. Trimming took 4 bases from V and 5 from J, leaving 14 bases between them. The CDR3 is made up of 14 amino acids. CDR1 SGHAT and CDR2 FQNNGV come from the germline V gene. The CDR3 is CASSSDGKGYGYTF. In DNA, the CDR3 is TGTGCCAGCAGCTCGGACGGGAAGGGATATGGCTACACCTTC.

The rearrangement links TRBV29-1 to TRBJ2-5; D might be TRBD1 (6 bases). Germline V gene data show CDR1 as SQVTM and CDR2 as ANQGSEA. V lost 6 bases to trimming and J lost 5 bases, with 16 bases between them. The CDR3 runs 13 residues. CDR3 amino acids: CSVIQGFGETQYF. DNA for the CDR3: TGCAGCGTGATACAGGGATTTGGGGAGACCCAGTACTTC.

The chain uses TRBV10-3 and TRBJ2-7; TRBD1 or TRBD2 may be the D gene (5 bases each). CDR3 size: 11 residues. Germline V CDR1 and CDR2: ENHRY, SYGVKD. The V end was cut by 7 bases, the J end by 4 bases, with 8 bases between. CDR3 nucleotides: TGTGCCATCAAGAGGGGATACGAGCAGTACTTC. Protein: CAIKRGYEQYF.

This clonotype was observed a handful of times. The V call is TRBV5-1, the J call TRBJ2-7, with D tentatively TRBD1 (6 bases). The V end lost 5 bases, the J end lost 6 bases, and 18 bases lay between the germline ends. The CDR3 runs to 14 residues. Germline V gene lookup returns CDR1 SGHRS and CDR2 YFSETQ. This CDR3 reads CASRDRQASGEQYF. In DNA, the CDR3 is TGCGCCAGCAGAGATCGACAGGCCTCCGGCGAGCAGTACTTC.

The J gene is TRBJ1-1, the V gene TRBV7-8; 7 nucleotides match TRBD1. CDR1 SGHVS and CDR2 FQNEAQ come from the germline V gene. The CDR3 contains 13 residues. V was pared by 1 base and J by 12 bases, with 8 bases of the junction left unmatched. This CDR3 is CASSLGQGSVTFF. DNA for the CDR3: TGTGCCAGCAGCTTAGGACAGGGTAGCGTAACTTTCTTT.

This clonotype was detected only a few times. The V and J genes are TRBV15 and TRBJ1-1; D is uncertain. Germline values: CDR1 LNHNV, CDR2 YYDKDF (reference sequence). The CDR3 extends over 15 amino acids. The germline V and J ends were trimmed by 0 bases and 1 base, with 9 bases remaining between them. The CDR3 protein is CATSRDVAANTEAFF. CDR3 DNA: TGTGCCACCAGCAGAGATGTAGCGGCGAACACTGAAGCTTTCTTT.

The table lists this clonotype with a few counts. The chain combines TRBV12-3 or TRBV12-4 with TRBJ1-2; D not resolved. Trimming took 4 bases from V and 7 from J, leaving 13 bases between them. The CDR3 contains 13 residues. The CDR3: CASSSTPRSGYTF. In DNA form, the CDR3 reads TGTGCCAGCAGTTCCACCCCCCGTTCTGGCTACACCTTC.

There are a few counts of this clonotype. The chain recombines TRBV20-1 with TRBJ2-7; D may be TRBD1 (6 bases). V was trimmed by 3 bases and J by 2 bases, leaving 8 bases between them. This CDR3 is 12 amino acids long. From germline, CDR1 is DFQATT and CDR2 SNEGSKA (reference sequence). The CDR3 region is CSARRGTYEQYF. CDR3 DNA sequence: TGCAGTGCTAGGAGGGGGACCTACGAGCAGTACTTC.